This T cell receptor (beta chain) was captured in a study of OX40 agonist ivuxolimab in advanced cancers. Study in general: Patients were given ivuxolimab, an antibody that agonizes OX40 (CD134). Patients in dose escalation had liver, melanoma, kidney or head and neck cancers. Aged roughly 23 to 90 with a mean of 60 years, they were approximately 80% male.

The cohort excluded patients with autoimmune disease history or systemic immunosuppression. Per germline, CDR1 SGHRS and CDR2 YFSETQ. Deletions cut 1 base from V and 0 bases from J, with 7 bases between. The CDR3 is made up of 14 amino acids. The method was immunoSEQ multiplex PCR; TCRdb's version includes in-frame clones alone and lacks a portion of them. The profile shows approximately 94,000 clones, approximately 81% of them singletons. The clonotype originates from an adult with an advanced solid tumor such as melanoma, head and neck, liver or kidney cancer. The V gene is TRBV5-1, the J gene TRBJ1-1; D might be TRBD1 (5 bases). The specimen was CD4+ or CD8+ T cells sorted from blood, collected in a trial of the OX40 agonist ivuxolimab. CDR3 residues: CASSLSGMNTEAFF. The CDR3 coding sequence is TGCGCCAGCAGCTTGTCAGGGATGAACACTGAAGCTTTCTTT.